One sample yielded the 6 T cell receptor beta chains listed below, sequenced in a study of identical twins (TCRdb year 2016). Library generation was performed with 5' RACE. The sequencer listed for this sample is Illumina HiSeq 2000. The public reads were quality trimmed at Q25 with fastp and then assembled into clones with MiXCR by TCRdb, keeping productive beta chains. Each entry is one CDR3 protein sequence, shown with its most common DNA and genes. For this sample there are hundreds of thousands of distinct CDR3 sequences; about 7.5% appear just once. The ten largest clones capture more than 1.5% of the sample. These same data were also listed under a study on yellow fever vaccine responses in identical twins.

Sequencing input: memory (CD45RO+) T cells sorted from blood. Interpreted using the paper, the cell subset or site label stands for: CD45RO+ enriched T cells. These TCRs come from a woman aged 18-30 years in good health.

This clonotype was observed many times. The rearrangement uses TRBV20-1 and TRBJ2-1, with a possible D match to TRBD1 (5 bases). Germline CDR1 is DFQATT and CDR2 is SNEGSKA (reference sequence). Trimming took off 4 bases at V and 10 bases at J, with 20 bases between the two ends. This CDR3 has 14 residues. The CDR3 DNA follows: TGCAGTGCTAAAGACAGCCGTGAATACCCGGAGCAGTTCTTC. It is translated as CSAKDSREYPEQFF.

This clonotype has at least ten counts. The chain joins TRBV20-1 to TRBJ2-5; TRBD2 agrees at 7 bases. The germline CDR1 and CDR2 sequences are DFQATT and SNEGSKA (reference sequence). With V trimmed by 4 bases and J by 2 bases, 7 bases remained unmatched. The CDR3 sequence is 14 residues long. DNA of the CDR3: TGCAGTGCTACTCCGGGACTAACTCAAGAGACCCAGTACTTC. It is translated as CSATPGLTQETQYF.

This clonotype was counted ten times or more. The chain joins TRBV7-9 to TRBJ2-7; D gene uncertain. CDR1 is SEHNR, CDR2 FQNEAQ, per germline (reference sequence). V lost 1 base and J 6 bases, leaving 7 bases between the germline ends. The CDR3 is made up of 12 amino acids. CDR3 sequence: CASSLEAREQYF. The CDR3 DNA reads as TGTGCCAGCAGCTTAGAGGCCCGCGAGCAGTACTTC.

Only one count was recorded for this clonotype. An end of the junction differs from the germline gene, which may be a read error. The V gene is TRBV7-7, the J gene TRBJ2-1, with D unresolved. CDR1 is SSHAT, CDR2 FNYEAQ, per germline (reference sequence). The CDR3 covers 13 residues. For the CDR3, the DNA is TGTGCTAGCAGCTCTCCTTTATCCAATGAGCAGTTCTTC. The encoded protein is CASSSPLSNEQFF.

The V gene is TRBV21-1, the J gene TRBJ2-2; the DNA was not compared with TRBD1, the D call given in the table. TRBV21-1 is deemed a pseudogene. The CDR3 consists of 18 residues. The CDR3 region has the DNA TGTGCCGGCATCCTACCCCGGGACAGGGAGAAGCACACCGGGGAGCTGTTTTTT. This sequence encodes CAGILPRDREKHTGELFF.

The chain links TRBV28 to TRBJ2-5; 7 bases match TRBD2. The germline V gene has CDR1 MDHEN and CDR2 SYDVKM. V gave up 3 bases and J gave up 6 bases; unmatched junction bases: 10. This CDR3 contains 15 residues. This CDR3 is CASSFRASGKKTQYF. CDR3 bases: TGTGCCAGCAGTTTCAGGGCTAGCGGCAAGAAGACCCAGTACTTC.